The source of this T cell receptor beta chain is a study of shared clonotypes between healthy human individuals (dated by TCRdb to the early 2020s). Some background on the complete study: A few men and a couple of women, aged 18 to 49 years, made up the cohort. For each donor, CD4 naive and CD4 memory were each given three plates, CD8 naive was given two plates, and CD8 memory was given one plate. The study deeply sequenced blood TCR repertoires of roughly five healthy adults to estimate repertoire size and the extent of clonotype sharing between individuals. Libraries were prepared and TCR repertoires were sequenced by different laboratories using diverse techniques, in order to increase sequencing depth and limit assay-specific biases. Leukapheresis yielded between about 0.94 and 10 billion PBMCs per donor.

Points the paper makes about the study in general: Clonotypes shared by all four sorted-subset donors showed higher generation probabilities than non-shared clonotypes. Pairwise subsampling indicated that sequencing depth was expected to affect the degree of clonotype sharing among donors. Naive subsets generally had larger estimated clonotype richness than memory subsets did. Sampling was restricted to blood, and TCR repertoires in tissue are likely to differ from TCR repertoires in blood. Because the study included a small number of donors, the genetic and exposure-history diversity represented was limited. About 5% of naive CD4, 3.5% of naive CD8, approximately 2.2% of memory CD4, and more than 0.35% of memory CD8 clonotypes were shared across several donors. Incomplete sequencing was indicated by rarefaction of sorted-subset datasets, despite the large sequencing depth.

Concerning this clone itself: Its antigen is not yet known. No per-base quality is available; no much larger clone lies one base away.

Donors were healthy HIV-negative adults with no recently reported acute infections or vaccinations. Only Caucasian adults living in Nashville, Tennessee, USA were represented among the donors. CD4+ T cells were enriched by magnetic negative selection; naive cells were then positively selected on CD45RA, and the negative fraction formed the memory subset. Blood was obtained by leukapheresis, after which PBMCs were separated by Ficoll-Histopaque density gradient centrifugation and cryopreserved in liquid nitrogen vapor phase. Analytical flow cytometry was used to check the purity and quantity of each magnetically sorted T cell population. Each sorted fraction had its genomic DNA isolated and then quantified by UV absorbance on a Nanodrop 2000c. Using the deep immunoSEQ assay, multiplex PCR amplified TCR CDR3 regions from genomic DNA. For each cell subset, the extracted genomic DNA was distributed evenly across all wells of several immunoSEQ 96-well plates, and each plate served as one replicate. For sorted subsets, around 200 ng genomic DNA, equal to about 30,000 T cell genomes, was loaded into each replicate PCR. The purified libraries were quantified using a Qubit 3.0 fluorometer, sized with a Bioanalyzer 2100, and then quantified again using the KAPA Library Quantification kit. A separate single-read 150-cycle Illumina NextSeq 550 flow cell was used to sequence each immunoSEQ 96-well plate. In the source study's methods: Because the immunoSEQ output held only junctional sequences and lacked quality scores, the filtering could not match the filtering applied to full-length reads. Sequences were annotated with PyIR, a Python wrapper for IgBLAST v1.9, using IMGT germline references to assign V/J genes and CDR3. Reads were filtered out if the reads had weak V/J assignments (E-value above 1e-6), no CDR3, stop codons, out-of-frame junctions, or ambiguous translated residues. V3J clonotypes were defined as sequences sharing the same inferred V gene, J gene, and CDR3 amino acid sequence. Percentage overlap between repertoires was calculated by dividing the number of shared unique clonotypes by the size of the smaller repertoire. Three approaches were used to assess repertoire richness: RTK rarefaction, the Chao1 estimator, and Recon v2.1 estimates of unobserved clonotypes. For all TCRbeta clonotypes obtained by the gDNA method from a few donors, generation probabilities were computed with OLGA. TCRdb carries this immuneACCESS record with in-frame sequences only. Its versions omit some clonotypes, under half of them owing to an unresolved V gene in the studies checked, with the rest unexplained. That table is the source of V, J and clone size, and D and trimming were worked out from the DNA. This sample has some 2.4 million clones in its table, and roughly 93% of those were observed once. Around 0.37% of the sample is taken by the ten largest.

This receptor was identified in a man younger than 30 in good health. Some clones in this sample may be carry-over from other donors' samples. The sequenced sample consisted of naive CD4+ T cells from PBMCs. This specimen's cell subset or site label, per the study, means: CD45RA+ positively selected.

The CDR3 has the sequence CASSDQWRVGANYGYTF. The nucleotide sequence is given as TGTGCCAGCAGTGATCAGTGGCGGGTTGGTGCTAACTATGGCTACACCTTC. In this chain, TRBV25-1 is recombined with TRBJ1-2; a confident D gene designation cannot be given. Looking up the germline V gene yields CDR1 MGHDK and CDR2 SYGVNS. From the cysteine through the phenylalanine, the CDR3 covers 17 amino acids. The kept DNA is CDR3 alone, 51 bases in frame from the first base. V is cut by 3 bases and J by 0 bases, and the space between the germline ends is 17 bases.